The rows below give T cell receptor beta chains drawn from one sample of a study of cytomegalovirus exposure and HLA in healthy donors. TCRdb's copy holds only in-frame clones and misses some; the assay was immunoSEQ multiplex PCR. The sample yields approximately 120,000 clones, approximately 76% seen once. Source material: PBMCs. These TCRs come from a woman aged 45-65 years in good health and CMV-seropositive. The CDR3 runs from the conserved cysteine through the conserved F or W. The D gene is left open where the match is weak. Only some rows state a clone size, as once, few, many or a class for expanded clones.

clone size: -
D gene: -
J gene: TRBJ1-5
V gene: TRBV6-5
CDR3 protein: CASSYSWTGLNQPQHF
CDR3 DNA: TGTGCCAGCAGTTACTCTTGGACGGGACTCAATCAGCCCCAGCATTTT

clone size: -
D gene: TRBD2
J gene: TRBJ2-5
V gene: TRBV7-8
CDR3 protein: CASSLGVSSGGEETQYF
CDR3 DNA: TGTGCCAGCAGCTTAGGAGTGTCTAGCGGGGGGGAAGAGACCCAGTACTTC

clone size: -
D gene: -
J gene: TRBJ2-1
V gene: TRBV7-9
CDR3 protein: CSSSSQRVGSYNEQFF
CDR3 DNA: TGTTCCAGCAGCTCCCAGAGGGTCGGTTCCTACAATGAGCAGTTCTTC

clone size: -
D gene: -
J gene: TRBJ1-5
V gene: TRBV27
CDR3 protein: CASSLSSGAKPQHF
CDR3 DNA: TGTGCCAGCAGTTTATCTTCAGGGGCTAAGCCCCAGCATTTT

clone size: once
D gene: TRBD1
J gene: TRBJ1-2
V gene: TRBV6-5
CDR3 protein: CASKGAGALGYTF
CDR3 DNA: TGTGCCAGCAAGGGGGCAGGAGCTTTAGGCTACACCTTC

clone size: -
D gene: TRBD1
J gene: TRBJ1-1
V gene: TRBV18
CDR3 protein: CASSRGQGTGTEAFF
CDR3 DNA: TGTGCCAGCTCACGAGGACAGGGGACGGGAACTGAAGCTTTCTTT

clone size: few
D gene: -
J gene: TRBJ2-7
V gene: TRBV7-3
CDR3 protein: CASSLIGSSSYEQYF
CDR3 DNA: TGTGCCAGCAGCTTAATTGGTTCCAGCTCCTACGAGCAGTACTTC

clone size: -
D gene: TRBD1
J gene: TRBJ2-7
V gene: TRBV7-9
CDR3 protein: CASSARQGGYEQYF
CDR3 DNA: TGTGCCAGCAGCGCTCGACAGGGCGGGTACGAGCAGTACTTC

clone size: -
D gene: TRBD1
J gene: TRBJ1-2
V gene: TRBV6-4
CDR3 protein: CASSDFTGGGYTF
CDR3 DNA: TGTGCCAGCAGTGATTTCACAGGGGGGGGCTACACCTTC

clone size: -
D gene: TRBD1
J gene: TRBJ2-7
V gene: TRBV28
CDR3 protein: CASRKTGSYYYEQYF
CDR3 DNA: TGTGCCAGCAGAAAGACAGGGTCCTATTACTACGAGCAGTACTTC

clone size: -
D gene: TRBD2
J gene: TRBJ2-7
V gene: TRBV2
CDR3 protein: CASRKGAGGGYEQYF
CDR3 DNA: TGTGCCAGCAGGAAAGGGGCGGGGGGGGGATACGAGCAGTACTTC

clone size: -
D gene: -
J gene: TRBJ1-4
V gene: TRBV19
CDR3 protein: CASSPRQPALNEKLFF
CDR3 DNA: TGTGCCAGTAGTCCCCGACAGCCGGCTCTTAATGAAAAACTGTTTTTT

clone size: -
D gene: -
J gene: TRBJ2-7
V gene: TRBV5-4
CDR3 protein: CASSSGGLYEQYF
CDR3 DNA: TGTGCCAGCAGCTCAGGGGGGCTCTACGAGCAGTACTTC

clone size: -
D gene: -
J gene: TRBJ1-2
V gene: TRBV29-1
CDR3 protein: CSVLWERYGYTF
CDR3 DNA: TGCAGCGTTCTATGGGAGCGGTATGGCTACACCTTC

clone size: -
D gene: -
J gene: TRBJ1-5
V gene: TRBV19
CDR3 protein: CASSIIMDTDSNQPQHF
CDR3 DNA: TGTGCCAGTAGTATAATAATGGACACCGATAGCAATCAGCCCCAGCATTTT

clone size: -
D gene: -
J gene: TRBJ1-1
V gene: TRBV9
CDR3 protein: CASSVEWAGRAEAFF
CDR3 DNA: TGTGCCAGCAGCGTAGAGTGGGCAGGGAGGGCTGAAGCTTTCTTT

clone size: once
D gene: -
J gene: TRBJ1-1
V gene: TRBV12-2
CDR3 protein: CASRLPAGQVNTEAFF
CDR3 DNA: TGTGCAAGTCGCCTCCCCGCGGGACAGGTGAACACTGAAGCTTTCTTT

clone size: -
D gene: -
J gene: TRBJ2-3
V gene: TRBV7-9
CDR3 protein: CSSSSRAPSTDTQYF
CDR3 DNA: TGTTCCAGCAGCTCGCGGGCACCTAGCACAGATACGCAGTATTTT

clone size: -
D gene: -
J gene: TRBJ2-7
V gene: TRBV7-9
CDR3 protein: CASSLSPGQGADEQYF
CDR3 DNA: TGTGCCAGCAGCCTCAGTCCGGGCCAGGGTGCAGACGAGCAGTACTTC

clone size: -
D gene: -
J gene: TRBJ2-5
V gene: TRBV11-1
CDR3 protein: CASSLRGKIETQYF
CDR3 DNA: TGTGCCAGCAGCTTACGGGGAAAGATTGAGACCCAGTACTTC

clone size: -
D gene: -
J gene: TRBJ1-2
V gene: TRBV7-2
CDR3 protein: CASSPGVINYGYTF
CDR3 DNA: TGTGCCAGCAGCCCCGGGGTCATTAACTATGGCTACACCTTC

clone size: few
D gene: -
J gene: TRBJ1-6
V gene: TRBV2
CDR3 protein: CASSDFLNSPLHF
CDR3 DNA: TGTGCCAGCAGTGACTTTCTTAATTCACCCCTCCACTTT

clone size: -
D gene: -
J gene: TRBJ1-2
V gene: TRBV7-9
CDR3 protein: CSSSLMMGANYGYTF
CDR3 DNA: TGTTCCAGCAGCTTAATGATGGGCGCTAACTATGGCTACACCTTC

clone size: -
D gene: TRBD1
J gene: TRBJ1-5
V gene: TRBV5-1
CDR3 protein: CASSLGTGSNQPQHF
CDR3 DNA: TGCGCCAGCAGCTTGGGGACAGGGAGCAATCAGCCCCAGCATTTT

clone size: -
D gene: TRBD1
J gene: TRBJ2-3
V gene: TRBV6-5
CDR3 protein: CASSSGQGWDTQYF
CDR3 DNA: TGTGCCAGCAGTTCAGGACAGGGATGGGATACGCAGTATTTT

clone size: -
D gene: TRBD2
J gene: TRBJ2-3
V gene: TRBV19
CDR3 protein: CASSYLAVGTDTQYF
CDR3 DNA: TGTGCCAGTAGCTATCTAGCGGTCGGCACAGATACGCAGTATTTT

clone size: -
D gene: TRBD1
J gene: TRBJ1-5
V gene: TRBV27
CDR3 protein: CASGTGDDSNQPQHF
CDR3 DNA: TGTGCCAGCGGCACAGGGGACGATAGCAATCAGCCCCAGCATTTT

clone size: -
D gene: -
J gene: TRBJ2-5
V gene: TRBV19
CDR3 protein: CASSMLLGPQETQYF
CDR3 DNA: TGTGCCAGTAGTATGTTACTAGGCCCCCAAGAGACCCAGTACTTC

clone size: -
D gene: -
J gene: TRBJ2-3
V gene: TRBV5-1
CDR3 protein: CASRVIGQTTDTQYF
CDR3 DNA: TGCGCCAGCAGAGTTATAGGACAGACGACAGATACGCAGTATTTT

clone size: few
D gene: -
J gene: TRBJ1-1
V gene: TRBV18
CDR3 protein: CASSPERNTEAFF
CDR3 DNA: TGTGCCAGCTCACCGGAGCGGAACACTGAAGCTTTCTTT

clone size: -
D gene: -
J gene: TRBJ2-6
V gene: TRBV6-6
CDR3 protein: CASITSGANVLTF
CDR3 DNA: TGTGCCAGCATAACTTCTGGGGCCAACGTCCTGACTTTC

clone size: few
D gene: TRBD2
J gene: TRBJ2-3
V gene: TRBV5-1
CDR3 protein: CASSSSGSTDTQYF
CDR3 DNA: TGCGCCAGCAGCTCTAGCGGCTCCACAGATACGCAGTATTTT

clone size: -
D gene: TRBD1
J gene: TRBJ2-7
V gene: TRBV5-4
CDR3 protein: CASSANGQGAYEQYF
CDR3 DNA: TGTGCCAGCAGCGCCAATGGACAGGGGGCATACGAGCAGTACTTC

clone size: -
D gene: TRBD2
J gene: TRBJ2-7
V gene: TRBV10-3
CDR3 protein: CAISETSGSYEQYF
CDR3 DNA: TGTGCCATCAGTGAGACTAGCGGCTCCTACGAGCAGTACTTC

clone size: -
D gene: -
J gene: TRBJ2-2
V gene: TRBV7-8
CDR3 protein: CASSRGGDGGELFF
CDR3 DNA: TGTGCCAGCAGCCGAGGGGGGGACGGCGGGGAGCTGTTTTTT

clone size: -
D gene: -
J gene: TRBJ1-2
V gene: TRBV11-2
CDR3 protein: CASSPGREDGYTF
CDR3 DNA: TGTGCCAGCAGTCCCGGCAGGGAGGATGGCTACACCTTC

clone size: -
D gene: -
J gene: TRBJ2-3
V gene: TRBV28
CDR3 protein: CASESLVATDTQYF
CDR3 DNA: TGTGCCAGCGAGTCCCTGGTTGCCACAGATACGCAGTATTTT

clone size: -
D gene: -
J gene: TRBJ2-7
V gene: TRBV5-1
CDR3 protein: CASKQEYEQYF
CDR3 DNA: TGCGCCAGCAAACAGGAGTACGAGCAGTACTTC

clone size: -
D gene: TRBD1
J gene: TRBJ1-5
V gene: TRBV7-9
CDR3 protein: CASSYGQGANVGQPQHF
CDR3 DNA: TGTGCCAGCAGCTACGGACAGGGGGCGAATGTCGGTCAGCCCCAGCATTTT

clone size: few
D gene: TRBD1
J gene: TRBJ2-5
V gene: TRBV29-1
CDR3 protein: CSVEGAGGQETQYF
CDR3 DNA: TGCAGCGTTGAAGGAGCAGGGGGCCAGGAGACCCAGTACTTC

clone size: -
D gene: TRBD1
J gene: TRBJ1-1
V gene: TRBV29-1
CDR3 protein: CSVSQGGTEAFF
CDR3 DNA: TGCAGCGTCTCACAGGGGGGTACTGAAGCTTTCTTT

clone size: -
D gene: -
J gene: TRBJ1-1
V gene: TRBV9
CDR3 protein: CASSVAGYTEAFF
CDR3 DNA: TGTGCCAGCAGCGTAGCCGGTTACACTGAAGCTTTCTTT

clone size: -
D gene: TRBD2
J gene: TRBJ2-1
V gene: TRBV4-3
CDR3 protein: CASSQVGREGPPYNEQFF
CDR3 DNA: TGCGCCAGCAGCCAAGTAGGGCGGGAGGGTCCCCCATACAATGAGCAGTTCTTC

clone size: -
D gene: -
J gene: TRBJ2-1
V gene: TRBV5-1
CDR3 protein: CASGGREGNEQFF
CDR3 DNA: TGCGCCAGCGGGGGCAGGGAAGGTAATGAGCAGTTCTTC

clone size: -
D gene: -
J gene: TRBJ2-3
V gene: TRBV2
CDR3 protein: CASSDTGEQDTQYF
CDR3 DNA: TGTGCCAGCAGCGACACAGGTGAACAAGATACGCAGTATTTT

clone size: once
D gene: -
J gene: TRBJ2-7
V gene: TRBV28
CDR3 protein: CASSFRPGSQYF
CDR3 DNA: TGTGCCAGCAGTTTCCGACCGGGGTCGCAGTACTTC

clone size: -
D gene: -
J gene: TRBJ1-4
V gene: TRBV27
CDR3 protein: CASSFGGLGEKLFF
CDR3 DNA: TGTGCCAGCAGTTTTGGGGGGTTGGGTGAAAAACTGTTTTTT

clone size: -
D gene: TRBD1
J gene: TRBJ2-3
V gene: TRBV5-8
CDR3 protein: CASSWGQGETDTQYF
CDR3 DNA: TGTGCCAGCAGCTGGGGACAGGGAGAGACAGATACGCAGTATTTT

clone size: -
D gene: -
J gene: TRBJ2-5
V gene: TRBV6-1
CDR3 protein: CASRDRGQPQETQYF
CDR3 DNA: TGTGCCAGCAGGGATAGAGGACAACCACAAGAGACCCAGTACTTC

clone size: -
D gene: -
J gene: TRBJ1-2
V gene: TRBV4-3
CDR3 protein: CASSLEPGDYGYTF
CDR3 DNA: TGCGCCAGCAGCCTAGAACCCGGGGACTATGGCTACACCTTC

clone size: -
D gene: -
J gene: TRBJ1-1
V gene: TRBV7-2
CDR3 protein: CASSLAQGLNTEAFF
CDR3 DNA: TGTGCCAGCAGCTTAGCGCAGGGATTGAACACTGAAGCTTTCTTT

clone size: once
D gene: TRBD1
J gene: TRBJ2-1
V gene: TRBV9
CDR3 protein: CASSVTGGGHEQFF
CDR3 DNA: TGTGCCAGCAGCGTGACAGGGGGCGGCCATGAGCAGTTCTTC

clone size: -
D gene: -
J gene: TRBJ2-1
V gene: TRBV19
CDR3 protein: CASSMGGRGVYNEQFF
CDR3 DNA: TGTGCCAGTAGTATGGGGGGGCGCGGGGTCTACAATGAGCAGTTCTTC